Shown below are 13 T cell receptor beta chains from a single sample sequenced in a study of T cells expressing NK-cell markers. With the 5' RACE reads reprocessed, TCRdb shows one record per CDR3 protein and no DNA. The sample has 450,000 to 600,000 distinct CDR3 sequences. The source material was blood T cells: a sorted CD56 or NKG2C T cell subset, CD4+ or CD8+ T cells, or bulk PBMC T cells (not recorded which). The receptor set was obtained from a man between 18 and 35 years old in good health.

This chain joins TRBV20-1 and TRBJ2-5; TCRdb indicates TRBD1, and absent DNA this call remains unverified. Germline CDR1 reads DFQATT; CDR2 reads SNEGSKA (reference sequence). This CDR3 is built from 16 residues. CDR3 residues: CSASEIGQGLKETQYF.

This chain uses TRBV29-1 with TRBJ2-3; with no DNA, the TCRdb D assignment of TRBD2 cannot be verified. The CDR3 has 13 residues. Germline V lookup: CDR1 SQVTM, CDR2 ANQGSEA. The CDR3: CSEQSGVTDTQYF.

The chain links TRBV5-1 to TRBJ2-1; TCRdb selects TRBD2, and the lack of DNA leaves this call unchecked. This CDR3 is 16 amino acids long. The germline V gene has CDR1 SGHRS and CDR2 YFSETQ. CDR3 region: CASSQSSRAAYNEQFF.

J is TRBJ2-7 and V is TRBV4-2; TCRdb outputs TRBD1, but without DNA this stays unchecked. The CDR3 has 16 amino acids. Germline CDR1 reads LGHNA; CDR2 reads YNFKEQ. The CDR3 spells CASSQEGQGGGYEQYF.

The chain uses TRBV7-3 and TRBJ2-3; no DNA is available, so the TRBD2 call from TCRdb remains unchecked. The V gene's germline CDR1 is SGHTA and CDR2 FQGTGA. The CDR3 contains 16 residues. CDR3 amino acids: CASSLTGGLGGRTQYF.

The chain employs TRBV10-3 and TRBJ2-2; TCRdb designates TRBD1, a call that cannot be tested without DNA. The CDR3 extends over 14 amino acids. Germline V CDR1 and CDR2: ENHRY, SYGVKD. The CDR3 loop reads CAIRQGANTGELFF.

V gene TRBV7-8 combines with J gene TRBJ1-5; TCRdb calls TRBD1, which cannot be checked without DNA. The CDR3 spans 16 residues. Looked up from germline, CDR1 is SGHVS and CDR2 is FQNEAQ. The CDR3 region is CASSSIQGGSNQPQHF.

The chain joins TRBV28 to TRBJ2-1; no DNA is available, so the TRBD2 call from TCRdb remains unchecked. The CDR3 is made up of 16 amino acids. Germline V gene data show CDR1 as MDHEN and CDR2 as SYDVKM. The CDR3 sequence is CASRRVAGGPINEQFF. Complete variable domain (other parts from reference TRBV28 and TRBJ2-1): DVKVTQSSRYLVKRTGEKVFLECVQDMDHENMFWYRQDPGLGLRLIYFSYDVKMKEKGDIPEGYSVSREKKERFSLILESASTNQTSMYLCASRRVAGGPINEQFFGPGTRLTVL.

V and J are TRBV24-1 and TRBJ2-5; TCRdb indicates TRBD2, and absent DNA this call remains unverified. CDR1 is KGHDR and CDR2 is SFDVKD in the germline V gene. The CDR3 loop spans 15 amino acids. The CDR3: CATSDLPGLGETQYF.

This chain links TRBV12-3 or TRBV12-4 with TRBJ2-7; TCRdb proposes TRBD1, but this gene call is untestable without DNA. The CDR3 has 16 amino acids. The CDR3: CASSPGTGTGSHEQYF.

The CDR3 sequence is CSAGLAGGPYNEQFF. The chain links TRBV20-1 to TRBJ2-1; TCRdb designates TRBD2, a call that cannot be tested without DNA. The germline V gene encodes CDR1 DFQATT and CDR2 SNEGSKA (reference sequence). The CDR3 runs to 15 residues.

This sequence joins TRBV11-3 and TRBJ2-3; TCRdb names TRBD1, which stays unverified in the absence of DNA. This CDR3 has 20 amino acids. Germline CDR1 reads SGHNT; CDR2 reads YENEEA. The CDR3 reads CASSLNPGRGPQGDTDTQYF.

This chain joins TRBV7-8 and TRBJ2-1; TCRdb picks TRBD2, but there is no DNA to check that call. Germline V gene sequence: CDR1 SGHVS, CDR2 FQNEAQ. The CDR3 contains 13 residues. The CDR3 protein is CASGGRASDEQFF.